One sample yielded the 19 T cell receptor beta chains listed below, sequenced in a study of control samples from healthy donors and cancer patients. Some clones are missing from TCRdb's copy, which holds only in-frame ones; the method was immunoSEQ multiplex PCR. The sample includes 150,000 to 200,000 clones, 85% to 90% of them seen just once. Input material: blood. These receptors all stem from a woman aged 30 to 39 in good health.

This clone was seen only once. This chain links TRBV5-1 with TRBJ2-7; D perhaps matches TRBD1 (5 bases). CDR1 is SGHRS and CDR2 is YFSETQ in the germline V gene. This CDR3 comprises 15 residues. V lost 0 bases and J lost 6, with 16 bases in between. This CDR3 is CASSLVGNGASEQYV. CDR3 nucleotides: TGCGCCAGCAGCTTGGTAGGGAATGGGGCCTCCGAGCAGTACGTC.

The CDR3 region has the DNA TGTGCCAGCAGCTTTAACGCGAACAATGAGCAGTTCTTC. It encodes CASSFNANNEQFF. The V and J genes are TRBV11-3 and TRBJ2-1; no firm D call. The germline V gene has CDR1 SGHNT and CDR2 YENEEA. V lost 3 bases and J lost 5, with 8 bases in between. The CDR3 is made up of 13 amino acids.

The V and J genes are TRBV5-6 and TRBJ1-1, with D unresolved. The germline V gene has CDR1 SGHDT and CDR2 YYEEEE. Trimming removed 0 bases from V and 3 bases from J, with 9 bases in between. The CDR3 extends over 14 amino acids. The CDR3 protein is CASSLVVGYTEAFF. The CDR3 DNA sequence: TGTGCCAGCAGCTTGGTGGTCGGTTACACTGAAGCTTTCTTT.

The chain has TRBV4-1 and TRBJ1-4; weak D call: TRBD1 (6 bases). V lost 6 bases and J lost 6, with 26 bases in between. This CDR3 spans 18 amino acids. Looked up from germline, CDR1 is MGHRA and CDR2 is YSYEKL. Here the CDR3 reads CASSPYSNAGASDEKLFF. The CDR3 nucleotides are TGCGCCAGCAGTCCTTATTCCAATGCAGGGGCGTCGGATGAAAAACTGTTTTTT.

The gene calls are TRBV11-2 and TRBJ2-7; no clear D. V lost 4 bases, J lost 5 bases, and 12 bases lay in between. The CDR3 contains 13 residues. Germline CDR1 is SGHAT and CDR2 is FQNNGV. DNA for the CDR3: TGTGCCAGCAGCTCCATTGCCCTGGACGAGCAGTACTTC. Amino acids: CASSSIALDEQYF.

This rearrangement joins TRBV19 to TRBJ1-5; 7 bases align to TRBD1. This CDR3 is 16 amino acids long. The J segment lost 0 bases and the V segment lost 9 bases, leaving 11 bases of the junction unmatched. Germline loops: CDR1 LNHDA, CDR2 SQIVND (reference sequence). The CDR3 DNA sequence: TGTGCCAGCCGCTTACAACAGGGGAATAGCAATCAGCCCCAGCATTTT. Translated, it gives CASRLQQGNSNQPQHF.

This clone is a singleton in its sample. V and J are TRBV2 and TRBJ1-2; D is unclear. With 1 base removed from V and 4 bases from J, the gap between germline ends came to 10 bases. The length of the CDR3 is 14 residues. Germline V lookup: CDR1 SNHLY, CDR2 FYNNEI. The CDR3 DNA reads TGTGCCAGCAGTGAAGGCCAGGCCGCCTATGGCTACACCTTC. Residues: CASSEGQAAYGYTF.

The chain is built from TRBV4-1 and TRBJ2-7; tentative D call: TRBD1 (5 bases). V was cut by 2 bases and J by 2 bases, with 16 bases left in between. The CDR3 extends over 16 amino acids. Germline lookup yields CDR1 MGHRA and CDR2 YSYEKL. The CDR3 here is CASSQSNVGAAYEQYF. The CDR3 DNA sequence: TGCGCCAGCAGCCAATCAAACGTTGGGGCAGCCTACGAGCAGTACTTC.

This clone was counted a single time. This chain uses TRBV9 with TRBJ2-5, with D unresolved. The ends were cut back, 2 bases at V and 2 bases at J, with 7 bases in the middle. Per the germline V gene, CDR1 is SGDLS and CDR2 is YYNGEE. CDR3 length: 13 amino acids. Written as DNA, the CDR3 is TGTGCCAGCAGCGTGGGCTTTCAAGAGACCCAGTACTTC. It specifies CASSVGFQETQYF.

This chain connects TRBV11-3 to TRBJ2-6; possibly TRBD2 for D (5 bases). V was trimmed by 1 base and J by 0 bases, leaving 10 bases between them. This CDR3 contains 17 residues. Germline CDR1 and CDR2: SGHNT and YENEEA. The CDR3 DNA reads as TGTGCCAGCAGCTTAGGCCCGGGAATCTCTGGGGCCAACGTCCTGACTTTC. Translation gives CASSLGPGISGANVLTF.

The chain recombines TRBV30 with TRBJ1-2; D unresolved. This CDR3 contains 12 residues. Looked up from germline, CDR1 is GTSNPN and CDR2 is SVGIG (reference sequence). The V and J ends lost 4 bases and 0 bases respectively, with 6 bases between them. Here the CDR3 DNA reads TGTGCCTGGACGGCTTCTAACTATGGCTACACCTTC. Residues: CAWTASNYGYTF.

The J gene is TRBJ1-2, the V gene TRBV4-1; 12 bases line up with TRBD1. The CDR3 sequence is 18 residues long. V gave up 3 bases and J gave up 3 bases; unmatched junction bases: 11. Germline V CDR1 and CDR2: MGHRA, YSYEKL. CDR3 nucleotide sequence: TGCGCCAGCAGCCAGGAGTCGGGACAGGGGGCCTCATACTATGGCTACACCTTC. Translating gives CASSQESGQGASYYGYTF.

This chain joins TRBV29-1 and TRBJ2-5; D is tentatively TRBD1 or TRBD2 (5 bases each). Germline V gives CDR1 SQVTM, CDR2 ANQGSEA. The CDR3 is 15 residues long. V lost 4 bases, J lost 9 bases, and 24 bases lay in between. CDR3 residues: CSVAHRDGVRTAQYF. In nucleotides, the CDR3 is TGCAGCGTTGCCCACCGGGACGGCGTTAGAACGGCCCAGTACTTC.

The CDR3 sequence is CASSSPTVLGQETQYF. Here the CDR3 DNA reads TGTGCCAGCAGCTCACCGACAGTTTTGGGTCAAGAGACCCAGTACTTC. The rearrangement uses TRBV7-9 and TRBJ2-5, with D possibly matching TRBD1 (5 bases). This CDR3 spans 16 amino acids. The V end was cut by 4 bases, the J end by 2 bases, with 17 bases between. Germline V gene sequence: CDR1 SEHNR, CDR2 FQNEAQ (reference sequence).

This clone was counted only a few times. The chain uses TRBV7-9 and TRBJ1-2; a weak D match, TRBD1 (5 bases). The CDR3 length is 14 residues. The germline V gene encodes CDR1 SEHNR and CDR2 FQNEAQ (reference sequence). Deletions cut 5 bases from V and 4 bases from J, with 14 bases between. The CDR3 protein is CASSQMTGAYGYTF. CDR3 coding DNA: TGTGCCAGCAGCCAGATGACTGGGGCCTATGGCTACACCTTC. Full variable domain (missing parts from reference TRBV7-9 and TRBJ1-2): DTGVSQNPRHKITKRGQNVTFRCDPISEHNRLYWYRQTLGQGPEFLTYFQNEAQLEKSRLLSDRFSAERPKGSFSTLEIQRTEQGDSAMYLCASSQMTGAYGYTFGSGTRLTVV.

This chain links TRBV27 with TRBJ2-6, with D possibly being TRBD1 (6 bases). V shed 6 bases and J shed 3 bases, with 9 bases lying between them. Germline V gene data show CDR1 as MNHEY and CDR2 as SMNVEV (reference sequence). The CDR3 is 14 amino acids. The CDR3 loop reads CASSLGGGANVLTF. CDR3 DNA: TGTGCCAGCAGCTTAGGGGGTGGGGCCAACGTCCTGACTTTC.

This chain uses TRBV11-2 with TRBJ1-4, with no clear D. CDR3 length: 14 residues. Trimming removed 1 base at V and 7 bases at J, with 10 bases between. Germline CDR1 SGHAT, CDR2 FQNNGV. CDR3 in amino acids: CASSLGGTGEKLFF. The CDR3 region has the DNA TGTGCCAGCAGCTTAGGGGGTACTGGTGAAAAACTGTTTTTT.

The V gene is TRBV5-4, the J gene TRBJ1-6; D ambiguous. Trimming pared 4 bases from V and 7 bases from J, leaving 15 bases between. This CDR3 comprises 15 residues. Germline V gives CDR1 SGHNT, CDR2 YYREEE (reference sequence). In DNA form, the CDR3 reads TGTGCCAGCAGCGAAAGGGTGGAGGGAAATTCACCCCTCCACTTT. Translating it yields CASSERVEGNSPLHF.

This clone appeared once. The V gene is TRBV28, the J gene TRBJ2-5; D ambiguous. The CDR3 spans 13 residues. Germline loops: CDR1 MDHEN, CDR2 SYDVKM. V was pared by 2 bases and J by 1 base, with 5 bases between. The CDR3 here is CASSLTAQETQYF. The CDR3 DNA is TGTGCCAGCAGTTTAACGGCCCAAGAGACCCAGTACTTC. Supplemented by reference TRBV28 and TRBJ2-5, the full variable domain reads DVKVTQSSRYLVKRTGEKVFLECVQDMDHENMFWYRQDPGLGLRLIYFSYDVKMKEKGDIPEGYSVSREKKERFSLILESASTNQTSMYLCASSLTAQETQYFGPGTRLLVL.